Sequencing of this TCR beta chain was carried out in a study of blood T cell repertoires in COVID-19. Study-wide background: T cells, B-cell-depleted T cells, or PBMCs supplied cDNA or gDNA.

Followed over time, Seattle patients had been enrolled while infection was active. As processed by the authors: From reference gene primer amplification, estimates of nucleated cell counts were derived. Produced via immunoSEQ multiplex PCR; TCRdb's table is partial and in-frame only. Clone size and the V and J calls come from that table; the DNA yielded D and trimming. The sample includes about 220,000 clones, over 75% of them seen just once. The V segment lost 0 bases and the J segment 1 base; nucleotides outside the gene matches: 20. Germline V gene lookup returns CDR1 SGHTA and CDR2 FQGNSA. The CDR3 has 21 amino acids.

The sequencing input was peripheral blood. The chain is built from TRBV7-2 and TRBJ1-2; 7 nucleotides line up with TRBD1. This TCR was sampled from a woman between 65 and 79 years old with COVID-19, enrolled during active disease. CDR3 sequence reads: CASSLAPISLFSQGVNYGYTF. CDR3 nucleotide sequence: TGTGCCAGCAGCTTAGCCCCGATTTCTTTGTTCAGTCAGGGGGTTAACTATGGCTACACCTTC.